This T cell receptor beta chain was captured in a study of CD8+ T cells in alopecia areata (dated by TCRdb to the late 2010s). For the wider study: Treated patients were enrolled in an open-label pilot trial of oral tofacitinib at 5 to 10 mg twice daily for moderate-to-severe alopecia areata. Patients received tofacitinib for 6 to 18 months and were then followed off drug for 6 months to check for delayed response and recurrence. The SALT score, which quantifies the percentage of affected scalp surface area, was used to measure disease severity in treated patients. The study used high-throughput TCRbeta sequencing to examine T cell clonal expansion in alopecia areata, in both the C3H/HeJ mouse model and human patients. Scalp tissue and sorted CD4+ and CD8+ peripheral blood T cells from patchy and totalis/universalis alopecia areata patients and from healthy controls were covered by human TCRbeta sequencing. Patients on tofacitinib were biopsied at baseline and after 4 and 24 weeks of treatment, and several of the patients also had a later scalp biopsy. Scalp clonality was compared among normal scalp (n=4), patchy alopecia areata scalp (n=8), and alopecia totalis/universalis scalp (n=8). RNA came from the PAXgene miRNA kit for fixed scalp, the miRNeasy kit for PBMCs, and the RNeasy kit for mouse skin. immunoSEQ multiplex PCR using 35 Vbeta forward primers and 13 Jbeta reverse primers was used to amplify TCRbeta CDR3 regions.

The library relied on the immunoSEQ multiplex PCR assay. RNA was extracted from all samples and reverse transcribed into cDNA, which served as template for TCR sequencing. SuperScript III was used to make first-strand cDNA, primed with a 2:1 mix of oligo-dT and random hexamers. A synthetic immune receptor repertoire was used to gauge amplification bias, and whatever bias remained was removed computationally. The original pipeline was this. Raw reads were preprocessed to remove errors, and CDR3 was defined by IMGT conventions from the conserved cysteine to phenylalanine. Clonality was calculated as 1 minus Shannon entropy normalized by log2 of the number of productive unique TCRs. Scalp TCRbeta sequences were cross-referenced with sorted blood CD4 and CD8 repertoires so that the CD4 or CD8 identity of scalp clones could be inferred. TCRdb holds this immuneACCESS table with in-frame rearrangements only. Some clones are missing; in checked studies, unresolved V genes explain under half, and the rest has no known cause. V, J and clone size reflect that table, while D and trimming were determined from the DNA. The sample has 110,000 or so clones on record, roughly 60% of them singletons. The ten largest clones capture under 35% of the sample.

The study at large found these results: Scalp clonality and the number of expanded CD8+ clones among the top 100 scalp clones were significantly decreased by tofacitinib. Compared with normal scalp, lesional scalp, particularly in alopecia totalis/universalis, had higher clonality and more expanded CD8+ clones, which suggests antigenic drive. During tofacitinib treatment, many expanded lesional clones stuck around in both scalp and blood, and this persistence may partly explain why relapse happens after treatment is stopped. Shared TCR sequences between patients were less evident than in mice, which may be partly attributable to HLA diversity in the patient population. Scalp TCR repertoire analysis is complicated because resident alphabeta T cells in normal human skin are also sequenced, whereas mouse skin is dominated by gammadelta T cells. Because the treated cohort was small and included a single nonresponder, larger studies are needed to assess links between baseline CD8+ expansion and response.

For this clone: Its antigen is unknown. No per-base quality is available; no much larger clone lies one base away.

Including the terminal cysteine and phenylalanine, the CDR3 comprises 14 residues. The retained sequence is limited to the CDR3, 42 bases, with the frame set at the first base. V is pared back by 5 bases and J by 5 bases, with 12 bases lying between the germline termini. The germline V gene (reference sequence) sets CDR1 to MNHEY and CDR2 to SMNVEV. The time point label of this sample denotes: around 4 weeks on oral tofacitinib. Explained via the paper, the treatment or condition label denotes: oral pan-JAK inhibitor, 5-10 mg twice daily. Lesional scalp punch biopsies and peripheral blood were collected from alopecia areata patients. PBMCs were separated by density centrifugation and stained for CD3, CD4 and CD8, after which CD4+ and CD8+ T cells were sorted on a FACSAria.

The sequence joins TRBV27 to TRBJ2-2; tentative D gene TRBD2, with 7 bases matching. This sequence originates from a human donor with alopecia areata. Here the sequenced sample was CD8+ T cells sorted from blood, taken at week 4, from a patient treated with tofacitinib. The DNA sequence follows: TGTGCCAGCAGTGGGGGGGCGCTAACCGGGGAGCTGTTTTTT. The translation is CASSGGALTGELFF.